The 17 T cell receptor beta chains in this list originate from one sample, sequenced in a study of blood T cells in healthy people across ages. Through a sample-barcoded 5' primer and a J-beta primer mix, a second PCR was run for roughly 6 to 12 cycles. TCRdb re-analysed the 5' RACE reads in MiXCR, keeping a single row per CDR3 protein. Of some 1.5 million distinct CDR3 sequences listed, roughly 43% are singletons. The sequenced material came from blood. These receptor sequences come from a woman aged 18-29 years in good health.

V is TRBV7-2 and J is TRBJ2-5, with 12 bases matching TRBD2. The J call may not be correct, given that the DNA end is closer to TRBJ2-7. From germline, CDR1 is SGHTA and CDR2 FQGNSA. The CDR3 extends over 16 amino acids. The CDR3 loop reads CASSLGLAGGGHEQYF. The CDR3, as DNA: TGTGCCAGCAGCTTAGGTCTAGCGGGAGGGGGCCACGAGCAGTACTTC.

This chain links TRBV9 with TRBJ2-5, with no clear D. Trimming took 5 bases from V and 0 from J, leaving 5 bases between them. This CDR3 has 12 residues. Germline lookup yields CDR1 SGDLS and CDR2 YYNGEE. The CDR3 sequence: CASSADQETQYF. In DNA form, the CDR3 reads TGTGCCAGCAGTGCCGACCAAGAGACCCAGTACTTC.

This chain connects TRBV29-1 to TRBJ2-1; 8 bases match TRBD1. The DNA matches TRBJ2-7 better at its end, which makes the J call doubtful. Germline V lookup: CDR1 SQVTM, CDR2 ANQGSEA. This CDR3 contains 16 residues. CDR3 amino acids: CSVEPGQGGAYNEQYF. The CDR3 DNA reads TGCAGCGTTGAGCCCGGACAGGGTGGGGCCTACAATGAGCAGTACTTC.

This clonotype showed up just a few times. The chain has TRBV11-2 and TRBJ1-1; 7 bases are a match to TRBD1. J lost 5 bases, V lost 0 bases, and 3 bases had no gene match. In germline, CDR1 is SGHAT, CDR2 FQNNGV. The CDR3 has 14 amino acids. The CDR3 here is CASSLDSRGTEAFF. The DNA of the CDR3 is TGTGCCAGCAGCTTAGATTCCAGGGGGACTGAAGCTTTCTTT.

The CDR3 region has the DNA TGTGCCAGCAGGGAGGGACTAGCGGTTTACAATGAGCAGTTCTTC. Protein sequence: CASREGLAVYNEQFF. This rearrangement joins TRBV12-3 or TRBV12-4 to TRBJ2-1; 11 nucleotides line up with TRBD2. CDR3 length equals 15 residues. J gave up 4 bases and V 6 bases, and 5 bases lay outside the gene matches.

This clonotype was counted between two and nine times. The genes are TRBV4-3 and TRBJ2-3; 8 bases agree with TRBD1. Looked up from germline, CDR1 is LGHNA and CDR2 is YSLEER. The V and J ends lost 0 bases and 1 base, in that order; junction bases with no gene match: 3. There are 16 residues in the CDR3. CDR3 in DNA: TGCGCCAGCAGCCAAGAAGACAGGGGCGGCACAGATACGCAGTATTTT. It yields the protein CASSQEDRGGTDTQYF.

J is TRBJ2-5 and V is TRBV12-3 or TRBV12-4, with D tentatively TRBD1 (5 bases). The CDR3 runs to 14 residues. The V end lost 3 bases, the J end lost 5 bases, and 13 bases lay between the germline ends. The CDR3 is CASSFRAGIETQYF. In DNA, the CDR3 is TGTGCCAGCAGTTTTAGGGCAGGGATTGAGACCCAGTACTTC.

The CDR3 sequence: CASSVGQIAGELFF. CDR3 DNA sequence: TGCGCCAGCAGCGTGGGACAGATCGCCGGGGAGCTGTTTTTT. V usage is TRBV5-1 and J usage is TRBJ2-2, with 7 bases identical to TRBD1. Per germline, CDR1 SGHRS and CDR2 YFSETQ. Germline trimming cut 4 bases from V and 6 bases from J; bases unmatched to any gene: 6. CDR3 size: 14 residues.

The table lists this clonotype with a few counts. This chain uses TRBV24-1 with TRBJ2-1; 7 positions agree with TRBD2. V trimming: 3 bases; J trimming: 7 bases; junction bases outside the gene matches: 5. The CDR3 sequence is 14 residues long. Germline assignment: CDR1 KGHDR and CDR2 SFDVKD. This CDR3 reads CATSDQRGINEQFF. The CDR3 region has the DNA TGTGCCACCAGTGATCAGCGGGGTATTAATGAGCAGTTCTTC.

The DNA for the CDR3 is TGTGCCAGCAGCTTAGCTGAAGGGGACTCCTACGAGCAGTACTTC. This encodes CASSLAEGDSYEQYF. V is TRBV7-8 and J is TRBJ2-4; TRBD1 might be the D (5 bases). The J call is in doubt because the DNA end fits TRBJ2-7 better. This CDR3 has 15 residues. Germline CDR1 SGHVS, CDR2 FQNEAQ.

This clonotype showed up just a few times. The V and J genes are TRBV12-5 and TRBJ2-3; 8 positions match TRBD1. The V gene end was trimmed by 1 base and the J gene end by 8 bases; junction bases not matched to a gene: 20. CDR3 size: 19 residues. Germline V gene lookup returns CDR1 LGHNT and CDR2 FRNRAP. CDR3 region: CASGLALGQGQGRLGTQYF. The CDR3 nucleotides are TGTGCTAGTGGTTTGGCCCTAGGCCAAGGACAGGGCCGTTTGGGTACGCAGTATTTT.

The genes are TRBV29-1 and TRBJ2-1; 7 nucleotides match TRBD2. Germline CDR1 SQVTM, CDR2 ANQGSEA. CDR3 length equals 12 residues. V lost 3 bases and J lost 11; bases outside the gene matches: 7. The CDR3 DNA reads TGCAGCGTTGAGGTCACGGGACTAAAGCAGTTCTTC. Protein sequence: CSVEVTGLKQFF.

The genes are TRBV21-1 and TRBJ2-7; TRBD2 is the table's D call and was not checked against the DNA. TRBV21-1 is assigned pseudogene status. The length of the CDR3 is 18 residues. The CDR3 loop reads CASSKGGSDERGLYEQYF. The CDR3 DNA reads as TGTGCCAGCAGCAAAGGAGGTTCAGACGAGCGGGGACTCTACGAGCAGTACTTC.

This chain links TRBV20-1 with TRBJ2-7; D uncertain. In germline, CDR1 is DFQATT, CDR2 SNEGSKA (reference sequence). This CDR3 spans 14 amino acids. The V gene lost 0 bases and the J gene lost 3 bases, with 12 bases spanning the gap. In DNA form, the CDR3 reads TGCAGTGCTAGAGATGACAAGGCCCTCTACGAGCAGTACTTC. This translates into CSARDDKALYEQYF.

CDR3 in amino acids: CSVDARGIYNEQFF. CDR3 bases: TGCAGCGTTGATGCCAGGGGAATCTACAATGAGCAGTTCTTC. The V gene is TRBV29-1, the J gene TRBJ2-1, with a possible D match to TRBD1 (6 bases). Germline V gene sequence: CDR1 SQVTM, CDR2 ANQGSEA. V lost 3 bases to trimming and J lost 3 bases, with 12 bases between them. The CDR3 extends over 14 amino acids.

CDR3 amino acids: CSARDRDLYGYTF. The DNA for the CDR3 is TGCAGTGCTAGAGACAGAGACCTCTATGGCTACACCTTC. The chain recombines TRBV20-1 with TRBJ1-2; D gene ambiguous. This CDR3 is 13 amino acids long. Trimming pared 0 bases from V and 4 bases from J, leaving 9 bases between. Looked up from germline, CDR1 is DFQATT and CDR2 is SNEGSKA (reference sequence).

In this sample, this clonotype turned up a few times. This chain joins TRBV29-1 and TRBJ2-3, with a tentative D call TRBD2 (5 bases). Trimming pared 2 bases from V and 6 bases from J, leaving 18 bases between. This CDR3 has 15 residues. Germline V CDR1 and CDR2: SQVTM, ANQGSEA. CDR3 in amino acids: CSVERVGAIVDTQYF. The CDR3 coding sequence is TGCAGCGTTGAAAGAGTGGGAGCGATTGTTGATACGCAGTATTTT.